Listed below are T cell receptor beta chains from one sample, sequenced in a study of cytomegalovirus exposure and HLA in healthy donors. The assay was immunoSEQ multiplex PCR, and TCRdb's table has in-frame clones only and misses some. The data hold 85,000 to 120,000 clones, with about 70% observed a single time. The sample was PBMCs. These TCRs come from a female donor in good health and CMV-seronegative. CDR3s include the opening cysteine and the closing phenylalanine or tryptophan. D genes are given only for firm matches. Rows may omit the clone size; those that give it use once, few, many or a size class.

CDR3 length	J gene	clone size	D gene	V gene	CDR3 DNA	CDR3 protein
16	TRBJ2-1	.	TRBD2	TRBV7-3	TGTGCCAGCAGCTCTGTGGGGCGGGGGAAAGGTGATGAGCAGTTCTTC	CASSSVGRGKGDEQFF
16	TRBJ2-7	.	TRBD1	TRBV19	TGTGCCAGTAGTATCGGACGGGGACAGGGGTCCTACGAGCAGTACTTC	CASSIGRGQGSYEQYF
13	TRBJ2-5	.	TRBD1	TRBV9	TGTGCCAGCAGCTCTAGGGGGCGCGAGACCCAGTACTTC	CASSSRGRETQYF
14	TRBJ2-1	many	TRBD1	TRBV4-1	TGCGCCAGCACCCGGGACAGGGGAATCAGTGAGCAGTTCTTC	CASTRDRGISEQFF
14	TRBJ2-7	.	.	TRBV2	TGTGCCAGCAGTGAGTCGCTAGCGCCCTACGAGCAGTACTTC	CASSESLAPYEQYF
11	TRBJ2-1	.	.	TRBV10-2	TGCGCCAGCAGAGAACAACATGAGCAGTTCTTC	CASREQHEQFF
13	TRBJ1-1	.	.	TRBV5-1	TGCGCCAGCAGTCAACAGGGGAACACTGAAGCTTTCTTT	CASSQQGNTEAFF
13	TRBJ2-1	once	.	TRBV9	TGTGCCAGCAGCGTAGCCGGCGGGAATGAGCAGTTCTTC	CASSVAGGNEQFF
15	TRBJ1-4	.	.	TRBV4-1	TGCGCCAGCCAGTACAGGCCGGAGAGTAATGAAAAACTGTTTTTT	CASQYRPESNEKLFF
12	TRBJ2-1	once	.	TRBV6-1	TGTGCCAGCAGGAAGCCCGGGAATGAGCAGTTCTTC	CASRKPGNEQFF
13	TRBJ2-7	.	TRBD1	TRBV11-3	TGTGCCAGCAGCTTACCAGGGGGCAACGAGCAGTACTTC	CASSLPGGNEQYF